This T cell receptor (beta chain) was sequenced for a study of CD8 T cells in ankylosing spondylitis. Germline CDR1 is SEHNR and CDR2 is FQNEAQ (reference sequence). Trimming left V 4 bases short and J 1 base short, with 10 bases between. The CDR3 is 14 amino acids. A note on this clonotype: Its cognate antigen is unknown.

Making the TCR beta libraries involved quantitative 5'-RACE with molecular barcodes. TCRdb redid the calling of the 5' RACE reads with MiXCR, one entry per CDR3 protein. The data contain 220,000 or so distinct CDR3 sequences, approximately 20% of them singletons. Findings and limits, study-wide: Matched synovial fluid from ankylosing spondylitis patients was reported to be enriched for disease-linked clones. A motif of roughly eight highly homologous TCR beta variants was seen as apparently characteristic of ankylosing spondylitis blood. CD8+ disease-linked clones were present at relatively low frequencies in blood.

The rearrangement joins TRBV7-9 to TRBJ1-1, with D uncertain. This TCR was sampled from a male donor with ankylosing spondylitis. The sample comprised blood, either unsorted or a sorted T cell fraction (not recorded which). Written as DNA, the CDR3 is TGTGCCAGCAGCTCCGAGGTCCAGAACACTGAAGCTTTCTTT. Amino acids: CASSSEVQNTEAFF.